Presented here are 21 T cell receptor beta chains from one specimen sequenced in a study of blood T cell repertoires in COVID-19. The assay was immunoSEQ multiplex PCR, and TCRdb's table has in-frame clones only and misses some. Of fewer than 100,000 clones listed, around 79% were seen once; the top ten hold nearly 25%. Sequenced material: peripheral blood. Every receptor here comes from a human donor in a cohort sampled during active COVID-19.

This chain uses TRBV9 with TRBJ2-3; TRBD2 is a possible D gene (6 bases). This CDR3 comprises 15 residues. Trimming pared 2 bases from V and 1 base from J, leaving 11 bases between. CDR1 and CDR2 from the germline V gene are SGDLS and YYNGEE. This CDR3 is CASSVSGGGTDTQYF. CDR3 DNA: TGTGCCAGCAGCGTTAGCGGCGGGGGCACAGATACGCAGTATTTT. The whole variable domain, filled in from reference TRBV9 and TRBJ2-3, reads DSGVTQTPKHLITATGQRVTLRCSPRSGDLSVYWYQQSLDQGLQFLIQYYNGEERAKGNILERFSAQQFPDLHSELNLSSLELGDSALYFCASSVSGGGTDTQYFGPGTRLTVL.

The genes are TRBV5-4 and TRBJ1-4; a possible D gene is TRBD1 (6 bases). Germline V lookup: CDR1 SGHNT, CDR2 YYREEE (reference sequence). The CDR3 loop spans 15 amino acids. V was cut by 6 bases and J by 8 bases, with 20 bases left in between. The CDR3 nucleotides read TGTGCCAGCACTATTGGGGGCGGCCTAGGCGAAAAACTGTTTTTT. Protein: CASTIGGGLGEKLFF.

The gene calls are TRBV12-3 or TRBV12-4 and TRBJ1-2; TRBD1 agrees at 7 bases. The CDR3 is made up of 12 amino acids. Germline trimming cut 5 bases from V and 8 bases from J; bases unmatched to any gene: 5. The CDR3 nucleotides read TGTGCCAGCAGTCCCCAGGGGGGCGGCTACACCTTC. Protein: CASSPQGGGYTF.

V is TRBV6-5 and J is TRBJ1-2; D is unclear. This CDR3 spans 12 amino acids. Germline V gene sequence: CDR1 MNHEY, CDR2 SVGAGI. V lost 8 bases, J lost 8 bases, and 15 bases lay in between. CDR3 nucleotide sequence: TGTGCCAGCGCGACCGACTTCCTCGGCTACACCTTC. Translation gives CASATDFLGYTF.

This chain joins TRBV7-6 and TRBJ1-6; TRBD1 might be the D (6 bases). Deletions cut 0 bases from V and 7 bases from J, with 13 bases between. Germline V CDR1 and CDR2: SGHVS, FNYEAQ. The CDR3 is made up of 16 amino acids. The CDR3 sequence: CASSLAQGLQNSPLHF. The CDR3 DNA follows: TGTGCCAGCAGCTTAGCGCAGGGGTTGCAGAATTCACCCCTCCACTTT.

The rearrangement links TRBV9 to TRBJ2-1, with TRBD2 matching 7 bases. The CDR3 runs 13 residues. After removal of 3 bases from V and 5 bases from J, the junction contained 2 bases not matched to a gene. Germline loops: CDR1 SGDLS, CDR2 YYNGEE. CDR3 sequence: CASSAGTNNEQFF. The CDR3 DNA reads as TGTGCCAGCAGCGCCGGGACTAACAATGAGCAGTTCTTC.

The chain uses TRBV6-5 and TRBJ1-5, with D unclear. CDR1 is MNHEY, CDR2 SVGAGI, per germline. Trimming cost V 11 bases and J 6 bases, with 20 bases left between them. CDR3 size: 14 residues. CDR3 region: CACAGSSHSQPQHF. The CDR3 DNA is TGTGCCTGTGCTGGGAGTTCGCACAGTCAGCCCCAGCATTTT.

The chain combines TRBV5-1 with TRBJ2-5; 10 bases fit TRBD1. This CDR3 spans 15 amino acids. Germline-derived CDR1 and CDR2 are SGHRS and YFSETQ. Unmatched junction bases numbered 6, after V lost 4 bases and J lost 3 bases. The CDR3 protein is CASSPGGTGEETQYF. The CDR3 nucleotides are TGCGCCAGCAGCCCGGGGGGGACAGGGGAAGAGACCCAGTACTTC.

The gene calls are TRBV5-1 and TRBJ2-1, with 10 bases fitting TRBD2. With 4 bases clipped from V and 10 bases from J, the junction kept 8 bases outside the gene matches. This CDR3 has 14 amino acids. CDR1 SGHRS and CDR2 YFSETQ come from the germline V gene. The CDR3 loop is CASSPLTTSGEQFF. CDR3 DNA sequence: TGCGCCAGCAGCCCCTTAACGACTAGCGGGGAGCAGTTCTTC.

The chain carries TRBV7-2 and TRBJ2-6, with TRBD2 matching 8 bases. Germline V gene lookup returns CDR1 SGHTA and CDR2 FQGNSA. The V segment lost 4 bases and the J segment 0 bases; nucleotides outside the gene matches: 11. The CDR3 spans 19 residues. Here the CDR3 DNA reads TGTGCCAGCAGCTACCCCCCCCTAGCGGGTGCCTCTGGGGCCAACGTCCTGACTTTC. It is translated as CASSYPPLAGASGANVLTF.

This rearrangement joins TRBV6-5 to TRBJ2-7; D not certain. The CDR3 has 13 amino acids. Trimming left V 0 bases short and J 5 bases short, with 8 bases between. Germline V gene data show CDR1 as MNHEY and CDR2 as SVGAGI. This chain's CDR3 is CASSYSTVDEQYF. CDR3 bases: TGTGCCAGCAGTTACTCAACTGTCGACGAGCAGTACTTC.

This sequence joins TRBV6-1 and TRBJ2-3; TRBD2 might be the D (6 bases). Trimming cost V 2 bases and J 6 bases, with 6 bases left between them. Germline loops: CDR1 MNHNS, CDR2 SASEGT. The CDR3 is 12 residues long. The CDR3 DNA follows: TGTGCCAGCAGTGAAAGCGGGGATACGCAGTATTTT. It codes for CASSESGDTQYF.

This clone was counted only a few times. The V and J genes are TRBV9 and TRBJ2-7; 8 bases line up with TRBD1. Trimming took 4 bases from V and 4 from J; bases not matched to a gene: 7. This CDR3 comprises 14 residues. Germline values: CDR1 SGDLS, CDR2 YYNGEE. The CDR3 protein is CASSLDRAGYEQYF. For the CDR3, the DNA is TGTGCCAGCAGCCTGGACAGGGCGGGGTACGAGCAGTACTTC. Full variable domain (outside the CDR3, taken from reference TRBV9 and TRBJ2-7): DSGVTQTPKHLITATGQRVTLRCSPRSGDLSVYWYQQSLDQGLQFLIQYYNGEERAKGNILERFSAQQFPDLHSELNLSSLELGDSALYFCASSLDRAGYEQYFGPGTRLTVT.

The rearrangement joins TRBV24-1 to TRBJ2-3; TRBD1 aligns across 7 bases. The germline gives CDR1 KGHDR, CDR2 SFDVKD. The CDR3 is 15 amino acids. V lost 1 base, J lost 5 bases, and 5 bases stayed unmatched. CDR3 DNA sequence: TGTGCCACCAGTGATTTCAGGGGGAGCGGAGATACGCAGTATTTT. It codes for CATSDFRGSGDTQYF.

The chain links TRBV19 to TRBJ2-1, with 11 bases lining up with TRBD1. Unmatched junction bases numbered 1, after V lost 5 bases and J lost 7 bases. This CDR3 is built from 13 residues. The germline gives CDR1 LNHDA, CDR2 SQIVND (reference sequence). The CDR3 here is CASSGTGGNEQFF. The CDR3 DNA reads TGTGCCAGTAGTGGGACAGGGGGTAATGAGCAGTTCTTC.

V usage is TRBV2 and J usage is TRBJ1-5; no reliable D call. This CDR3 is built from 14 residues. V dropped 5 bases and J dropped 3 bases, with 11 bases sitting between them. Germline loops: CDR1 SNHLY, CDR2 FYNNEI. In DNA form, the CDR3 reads TGTGCCAGCAGTAGTAGGAGTAACAATCAGCCCCAGCATTTT. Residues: CASSSRSNNQPQHF.

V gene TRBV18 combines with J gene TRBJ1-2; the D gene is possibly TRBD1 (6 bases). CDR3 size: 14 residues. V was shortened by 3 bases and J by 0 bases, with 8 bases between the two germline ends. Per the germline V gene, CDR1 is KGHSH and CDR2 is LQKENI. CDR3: CASSPDRTNYGYTF. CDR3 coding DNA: TGTGCCAGCTCACCGGACAGAACTAACTATGGCTACACCTTC.

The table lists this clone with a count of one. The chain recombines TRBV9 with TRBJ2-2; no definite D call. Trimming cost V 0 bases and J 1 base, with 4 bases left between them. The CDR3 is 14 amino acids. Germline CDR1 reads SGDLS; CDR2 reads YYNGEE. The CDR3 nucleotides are TGTGCCAGCAGCGTAGGTAGGAACACCGGGGAGCTGTTTTTT. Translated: CASSVGRNTGELFF.

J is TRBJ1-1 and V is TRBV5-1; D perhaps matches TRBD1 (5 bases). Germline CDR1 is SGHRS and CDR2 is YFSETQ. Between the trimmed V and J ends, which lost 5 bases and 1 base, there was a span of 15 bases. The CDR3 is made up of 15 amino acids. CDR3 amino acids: CASSSTTGSNTEAFF. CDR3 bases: TGCGCCAGCAGTAGTACTACAGGATCGAACACTGAAGCTTTCTTT.

CDR3 coding DNA: TGTGCCAGCAGCCGGGACAGGGCCTACGAGCAGTACTTC. Residues: CASSRDRAYEQYF. The V and J genes are TRBV6-5 and TRBJ2-7, with 9 positions matching TRBD1. The CDR3 runs 13 residues. The V segment lost 6 bases and the J segment 2 bases; nucleotides outside the gene matches: 2. Germline values: CDR1 MNHEY, CDR2 SVGAGI.

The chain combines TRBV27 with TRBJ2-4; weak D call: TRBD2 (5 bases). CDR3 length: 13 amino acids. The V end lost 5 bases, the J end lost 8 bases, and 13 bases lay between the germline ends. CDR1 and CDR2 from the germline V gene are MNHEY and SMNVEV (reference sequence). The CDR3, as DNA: TGTGCCAGCAGTCCCTGGTCCGGGGACATTCAGTACTTC. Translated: CASSPWSGDIQYF.